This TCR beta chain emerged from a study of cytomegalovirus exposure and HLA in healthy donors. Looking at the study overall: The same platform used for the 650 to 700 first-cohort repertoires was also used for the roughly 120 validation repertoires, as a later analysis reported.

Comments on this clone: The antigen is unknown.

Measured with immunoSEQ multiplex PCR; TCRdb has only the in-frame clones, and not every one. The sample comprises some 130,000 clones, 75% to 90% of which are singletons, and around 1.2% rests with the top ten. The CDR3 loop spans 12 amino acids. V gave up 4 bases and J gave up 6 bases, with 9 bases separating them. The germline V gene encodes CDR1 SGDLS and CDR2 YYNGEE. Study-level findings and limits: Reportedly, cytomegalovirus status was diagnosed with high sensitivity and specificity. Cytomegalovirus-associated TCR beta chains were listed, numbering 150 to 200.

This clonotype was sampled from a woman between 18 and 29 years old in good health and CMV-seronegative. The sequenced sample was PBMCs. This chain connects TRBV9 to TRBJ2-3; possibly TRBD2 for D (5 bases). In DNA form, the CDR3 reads TGTGCCAGCAGCTCACCGGGGGATACGCAGTATTTT. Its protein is CASSSPGDTQYF.